Shown below are 26 T cell receptor beta chains from a single sample sequenced in a study of response to subunit inactivated influenza vaccine. TCRdb ran MiXCR on the RT-PCR reads and lists one entry per CDR3 protein. The sample includes hundreds of thousands of distinct CDR3 sequences, about 11% of them seen just once. The sample was also reused in another study, on T cells expressing NK-cell markers. Per that paper: TCR beta libraries carry UMIs added by 5'RACE template switching.

The sequences come from PBMCs from blood, collected on the day of vaccination. These TCRs come from a man aged 50-60 years who received an inactivated influenza vaccine.

This clonotype was detected a few times. The chain combines TRBV4-3 with TRBJ2-1; 9 nucleotides line up with TRBD2. The V gene's germline CDR1 is LGHNA and CDR2 YSLEER. The CDR3 consists of 16 residues. Germline trimming cut 2 bases from V and 5 bases from J; bases unmatched to any gene: 7. The CDR3 region has the DNA TGCGCCAGCAGCCAATGGGCGGGAGGGTCCCACAATGAGCAGTTCTTC. Translating it yields CASSQWAGGSHNEQFF.

DNA of the CDR3: TGTGCCAGCAGCCTGACAGGGAGCGACTATGGCTACACCTTC. It encodes CASSLTGSDYGYTF. The chain carries TRBV6-1 and TRBJ1-2; 7 positions agree with TRBD1. J was trimmed by 3 bases and V by 6 bases; bases with no gene match: 7. Per the germline V gene, CDR1 is MNHNS and CDR2 is SASEGT. The CDR3 loop spans 14 amino acids.

The chain links TRBV24-1 to TRBJ2-3; TRBD1 matches at 11 bases. CDR1 and CDR2 (germline): KGHDR, SFDVKD. This CDR3 contains 17 residues. Trimming removed 4 bases from V and 3 bases from J; junction bases left unmatched: 8. The CDR3 protein is CATSDSGTGGWTDTQYF. CDR3 coding DNA: TGTGCCACCAGTGACAGCGGGACAGGGGGTTGGACAGATACGCAGTATTTT.

Worth noting for this clonotype: The junction shows a germline mismatch at one end, possibly a read error. The chain has TRBV20-1 and TRBJ1-2, with D tentatively TRBD1 (6 bases). Germline values: CDR1 DFQATT, CDR2 SNEGSKA (reference sequence). This CDR3 is built from 14 residues. As DNA, the CDR3 is TGCAGTGCTAGAGATCGGAGCCGGCCGGGGGGCTACATCTTC. Amino acids: CSARDRSRPGGYIF.

At least ten counts were recorded for this clonotype. V usage is TRBV20-1 and J usage is TRBJ1-5; TRBD1 aligns across 7 bases. CDR3 length equals 13 residues. Looked up from germline, CDR1 is DFQATT and CDR2 is SNEGSKA (reference sequence). The V and J ends lost 5 bases and 5 bases, in that order; junction bases with no gene match: 6. The DNA of the CDR3 is TGCAGTGCTCCCCGACAGGGCGATCAGCCCCAGCATTTT. This translates into CSAPRQGDQPQHF.

This clonotype appeared a few times. This chain connects TRBV7-2 to TRBJ1-5; D gene unclear. The V and J ends lost 1 base and 6 bases respectively, with 7 bases between them. Per germline, CDR1 SGHTA and CDR2 FQGNSA. The CDR3 spans 13 residues. The DNA of the CDR3 is TGTGCCAGCAGCTTAGTAGGGTTTCAGCCCCAGCATTTT. Encoded protein: CASSLVGFQPQHF. The full variable domain, completed using reference TRBV7-2 and TRBJ1-5, is GAGVSQSPSNKVTEKGKDVELRCDPISGHTALYWYRQSLGQGLEFLIYFQGNSAPDKSGLPSDRFSAERTGGSVSTLTIQRTQQEDSAVYLCASSLVGFQPQHFGDGTRLSIL.

The chain recombines TRBV5-1 with TRBJ2-2; no firm D call. This CDR3 contains 14 residues. The V gene lost 2 bases and the J gene lost 0 bases, with 5 bases spanning the gap. Germline-derived CDR1 and CDR2 are SGHRS and YFSETQ. CDR3 coding DNA: TGCGCCAGCAGCTTCTCTGCGAACACCGGGGAGCTGTTTTTT. It is translated as CASSFSANTGELFF.

This rearrangement joins TRBV5-1 to TRBJ2-3; TRBD1 might be the D (5 bases). The CDR3 totals 14 residues. With 4 bases removed from V and 6 bases from J, the gap between germline ends came to 15 bases. The germline V gene encodes CDR1 SGHRS and CDR2 YFSETQ. DNA for the CDR3: TGCGCCAGCAGCGATGGGGCTAACCGGGATACGCAGTATTTT. Protein sequence: CASSDGANRDTQYF.

The CDR3 nucleotides read TGCGCCAGCAGCATTGGGACAGAAATTAACTATGGCTACACCTTC. It is translated as CASSIGTEINYGYTF. V gene TRBV5-1 combines with J gene TRBJ1-2, with 7 nucleotides matching TRBD1. The CDR3 contains 15 residues. The germline CDR1 and CDR2 sequences are SGHRS and YFSETQ. J lost 1 base, V lost 4 bases, and 7 bases had no gene match.

The V gene is TRBV6-1, the J gene TRBJ1-1; D remains unclear. CDR1 MNHNS and CDR2 SASEGT come from the germline V gene. Trimming stripped 7 bases from V and 0 bases from J, with 15 bases between. The CDR3 is made up of 15 amino acids. The CDR3 spells CASMRKYTMNTEAFF. The CDR3 region has the DNA TGTGCCAGCATGAGGAAATATACCATGAACACTGAAGCTTTCTTT.

This clonotype was observed at least ten times. The V gene is TRBV5-5, the J gene TRBJ2-1; unclear D gene. The CDR3 has 13 residues. The germline V gene has CDR1 SGHKS and CDR2 YYEKEE (reference sequence). Trimming left V 4 bases short and J 6 bases short, with 11 bases between. CDR3 nucleotide sequence: TGTGCCAGCAGCACTGGGCCCGGCAATGAGCAGTTCTTC. Translation: CASSTGPGNEQFF.

J is TRBJ2-3 and V is TRBV2; TRBD2 agrees at 9 bases. The CDR3 has 17 residues. J lost 1 base, V lost 5 bases, and 10 bases had no gene match. Germline loops: CDR1 SNHLY, CDR2 FYNNEI. CDR3 loop: CASSSLAGGLGTDTQYF. The DNA of the CDR3 is TGTGCCAGCAGTTCGCTGGCGGGAGGGCTTGGCACAGATACGCAGTATTTT.

V usage is TRBV5-1 and J usage is TRBJ1-2; maybe TRBD1 (5 bases). The CDR3 is made up of 12 amino acids. Germline assignment: CDR1 SGHRS and CDR2 YFSETQ. V was clipped by 0 bases and J by 8 bases, with 8 bases between them. The CDR3 loop is CASSLDGGGYTF. CDR3 sequence (DNA): TGCGCCAGCAGCTTGGATGGGGGAGGCTACACCTTC.

The J gene is TRBJ2-5, the V gene TRBV15; 8 bases match TRBD2. CDR1 and CDR2 from the germline V gene are LNHNV and YYDKDF (reference sequence). The CDR3 runs 16 residues. The V gene end was trimmed by 0 bases and the J gene end by 2 bases; junction bases not matched to a gene: 5. CDR3 coding DNA: TGTGCCACCAGCAGAGATCTCGGGACTAGTCAAGAGACCCAGTACTTC. It encodes CATSRDLGTSQETQYF.

In its sample, this clonotype was seen a few times. The chain joins TRBV5-1 to TRBJ2-7; D gene unclear. Germline CDR1 is SGHRS and CDR2 is YFSETQ. V was cut by 0 bases and J by 3 bases, with 10 bases left in between. This CDR3 is 14 amino acids long. The CDR3 DNA sequence: TGCGCCAGCAGCTTGGCCAGAGAGATCTACGAGCAGTACTTC. Translating gives CASSLAREIYEQYF.

The chain employs TRBV18 and TRBJ2-7; D is ambiguous. Germline lookup yields CDR1 KGHSH and CDR2 LQKENI. There are 12 residues in the CDR3. V was clipped by 2 bases and J by 5 bases, with 7 bases between them. DNA of the CDR3: TGTGCCAGCTCACCAACAGACGACGAGCAGTACTTC. It codes for CASSPTDDEQYF.

This clonotype was detected only a few times. The rearrangement links TRBV11-2 to TRBJ2-1; D ambiguous. CDR3 length: 13 amino acids. Germline V gives CDR1 SGHAT, CDR2 FQNNGV. The V gene lost 5 bases and the J gene lost 8 bases, with 13 bases spanning the gap. The CDR3 region is CASSPAPVYEQFF. CDR3 sequence (DNA): TGTGCCAGCAGCCCCGCTCCTGTCTATGAGCAGTTCTTC.

The rearrangement uses TRBV7-8 and TRBJ2-5; the match to TRBD1 covers 9 bases. This CDR3 comprises 16 residues. The J segment lost 1 base and the V segment lost 2 bases, leaving 5 bases of the junction unmatched. From germline, CDR1 is SGHVS and CDR2 FQNEAQ. The CDR3 DNA follows: TGTGCCAGCAGCTTATTCGGACAGGGGCTCCAAGAGACCCAGTACTTC. Amino acid sequence: CASSLFGQGLQETQYF.

J is TRBJ2-1 and V is TRBV24-1; no clear D. This CDR3 has 14 residues. V lost 1 base, J lost 3 bases, and 6 bases lay in between. Germline V gene data show CDR1 as KGHDR and CDR2 as SFDVKD. The CDR3 is CATSDLRFYNEQFF. CDR3 bases: TGTGCCACCAGTGATTTAAGGTTCTACAATGAGCAGTTCTTC.

The V gene is TRBV12-3 or TRBV12-4, the J gene TRBJ2-3; D is unclear. Trimming took off 2 bases at V and 5 bases at J, with 8 bases between the two ends. The CDR3 has 13 amino acids. CDR3 sequence reads: CASSLFLGDTQYF. The CDR3 DNA reads TGTGCCAGCAGTTTATTCCTGGGAGATACGCAGTATTTT.

The genes are TRBV30 and TRBJ1-6; D not resolved. The CDR3 has 14 amino acids. The V end lost 0 bases, the J end lost 9 bases, and 12 bases lay between the germline ends. From germline, CDR1 is GTSNPN and CDR2 SVGIG (reference sequence). The CDR3 nucleotides are TGTGCCTGGAGTGTACCCGGGGAGGCTTCACCCCTCCACTTT. This codes for CAWSVPGEASPLHF.

This clonotype was seen many times. This chain joins TRBV28 and TRBJ2-5, with a possible D match to TRBD1 (5 bases). The CDR3 runs 21 residues. Germline V gene sequence: CDR1 MDHEN, CDR2 SYDVKM. Trimming removed 7 bases from V and 3 bases from J, with 36 bases in between. Here the CDR3 DNA reads TGTGCCAGCATCAAGCCTCCGCGGATGGGGCCTGACTCTACCTCCAAAGAGACCCAGTACTTC. Encoded protein: CASIKPPRMGPDSTSKETQYF.

This clonotype was picked up a small number of times. This chain uses TRBV5-5 with TRBJ2-7; D is tentatively TRBD1 or TRBD2 (5 bases each). The germline CDR1 and CDR2 sequences are SGHKS and YYEKEE (reference sequence). There are 14 residues in the CDR3. The V and J ends lost 3 bases and 3 bases respectively, with 13 bases between them. The CDR3 is CASSSRDGYYEQYF. Written as DNA, the CDR3 is TGTGCCAGCAGCTCCCGGGACGGGTACTACGAGCAGTACTTC.

This clonotype was found many times. The rearrangement links TRBV5-1 to TRBJ2-3; 16 bases agree with TRBD2. The CDR3 sequence is 16 residues long. The J segment lost 6 bases and the V segment lost 4 bases, leaving 5 bases of the junction unmatched. Germline V gene lookup returns CDR1 SGHRS and CDR2 YFSETQ. The CDR3 nucleotides are TGCGCCAGCAGCACCGGGACTAGCGGGGGGGCGGATACGCAGTATTTT. This sequence encodes CASSTGTSGGADTQYF.

In this sample, this clonotype turned up a few times. This sequence joins TRBV20-1 and TRBJ1-4, with D perhaps TRBD1 (5 bases). Looked up from germline, CDR1 is DFQATT and CDR2 is SNEGSKA (reference sequence). This CDR3 has 15 amino acids. The V and J ends lost 6 bases and 3 bases respectively, with 17 bases between them. The CDR3 sequence is CSATRAPGPNEKLFF. For the CDR3, the DNA is TGCAGTGCAACCAGGGCCCCGGGACCTAATGAAAAACTGTTTTTT.

This clonotype was counted a few times. The V and J genes are TRBV20-1 and TRBJ2-3; D is uncertain. The CDR3 sequence is 12 residues long. The V gene's germline CDR1 is DFQATT and CDR2 SNEGSKA (reference sequence). Trimming left V 5 bases short and J 5 bases short, with 11 bases between. CDR3 in amino acids: CSADAVKDTQYF. DNA for the CDR3: TGCAGTGCTGACGCGGTAAAAGATACGCAGTATTTT.